These T cell receptor beta chains were read from a single sample in a study of blood T cell repertoires in COVID-19. Measured with immunoSEQ multiplex PCR; TCRdb has only the in-frame clones, and not every one. The sample consists of more than 150,000 clones, about 82% of them appearing once. Sequencing used peripheral blood. Receptors originate from a woman in her 30s with acute or convalescent COVID-19. Each CDR3 is given with its conserved first and last residue. Each record gives: J gene, D gene, V gene, clone size, CDR3 protein, CDR3 DNA. A D gene is named only where the DNA matches it firmly. Clone sizes are given selectively: once, few, many, or a class where the clone is expanded.

j_call: TRBJ2-7
d_call: NA
v_call: TRBV7-2
clone_size: NA
cdr3_aa: CASSPSQGMGEQYF
cdr3_nt: TGTGCCAGCAGTCCCTCCCAGGGTATGGGGGAGCAGTACTTC

j_call: TRBJ2-7
d_call: TRBD1
v_call: TRBV27
clone_size: few
cdr3_aa: CASSTTGPYEQYF
cdr3_nt: TGTGCCAGCAGTACGACAGGGCCCTACGAGCAGTACTTC

j_call: TRBJ2-1
d_call: TRBD2
v_call: TRBV5-1
clone_size: NA
cdr3_aa: CASSSSGGPHNEQFF
cdr3_nt: TGCGCCAGCAGCTCCTCGGGGGGGCCCCACAATGAGCAGTTCTTC

j_call: TRBJ2-1
d_call: TRBD2
v_call: TRBV11-2
clone_size: NA
cdr3_aa: CASSSPRTGLADNEQFF
cdr3_nt: TGTGCCAGCAGCTCCCCCAGGACGGGACTAGCGGACAATGAGCAGTTCTTC

j_call: TRBJ1-6
d_call: NA
v_call: TRBV28
clone_size: NA
cdr3_aa: CASSRYGGLSLHF
cdr3_nt: TGTGCCAGCAGTCGATATGGCGGTTTGTCCCTCCACTTT

j_call: TRBJ1-2
d_call: NA
v_call: TRBV4-2
clone_size: few
cdr3_aa: CASSPELGHRGYTF
cdr3_nt: TGTGCCAGCAGCCCGGAGTTGGGGCATAGGGGCTACACCTTC

j_call: TRBJ2-7
d_call: NA
v_call: TRBV28
clone_size: NA
cdr3_aa: CASSAIGDIFPTF
cdr3_nt: TGTGCCAGCAGCGCGATCGGGGACATCTTCCCCACATTC

j_call: TRBJ2-7
d_call: TRBD2
v_call: TRBV5-5
clone_size: NA
cdr3_aa: CASSLDGLAGVYEQYF
cdr3_nt: TGTGCCAGCAGCTTGGACGGACTAGCGGGAGTATACGAGCAGTACTTC

j_call: TRBJ2-1
d_call: TRBD2
v_call: TRBV4-2
clone_size: few
cdr3_aa: CASSRGGLGSYNEQFF
cdr3_nt: TGTGCCAGCAGCCGCGGGGGACTCGGCTCCTACAATGAGCAGTTCTTC

j_call: TRBJ1-2
d_call: TRBD1
v_call: TRBV30
clone_size: NA
cdr3_aa: CAWTGGIYGYTF
cdr3_nt: TGTGCCTGGACAGGGGGCATTTATGGCTACACCTTC